This entry concerns a single TCR beta chain. Its antigen is as yet unknown. This sample was included in a study of human T cells and chemical hapten exposure. Whole-study context: Small differences in pooled library volume mainly drove the variation in TCR yields per sample. Findings of the study overall: As the donors had alopecia, their immune response may differ from healthy people's. Expanded TCR counts at PT1 were positively correlated with the patch test score.

TCRdb recomputed calls from the RACE reads with MiXCR, one row per CDR3 protein. Of roughly 150,000 distinct CDR3 sequences in the sample, 25% to 35% were seen once. The germline gives CDR1 SGDLS, CDR2 YYNGEE. The CDR3 sequence is 16 residues long. After removal of 3 bases from V and 0 bases from J, the junction contained 2 bases not matched to a gene. Time point: patch test 3, about 24 weeks after DPC sensitization. Noted treatment: therapeutic diphenylcyclopropenone sensitization with weekly scalp DPC. This specimen was whole blood, taken in connection with sensitization to the hapten diphenylcyclopropenone (DPC). The chain combines TRBV9 with TRBJ2-7; 14 nucleotides match TRBD2. The source of this sequence is a woman under 30 with alopecia areata. Some clones in this sample may be carry-over from other donors' samples. The CDR3 DNA follows: TGTGCCAGCAGCGGGGGGACTAGCGGGAGCTCCTACGAGCAGTACTTC. Protein sequence: CASSGGTSGSSYEQYF.